These 14 T cell receptor beta chains were all obtained from the same sample, sequenced in a study of chemoradiotherapy in HPV16-positive cancers. TCRdb's copy holds only in-frame clones and misses some; the assay was immunoSEQ multiplex PCR. This sample has tens of thousands of clones, with around nine tenths found just once. The sequencing here drew on blood, taken from a patient who underwent chemoradiotherapy. These receptors all stem from a human donor with HPV-associated anogenital cancer.

A note on this clone: Within the sample, other DNA sequences also encode this same CDR3. The chain links TRBV4-3 to TRBJ1-2; D ambiguous. With 3 bases removed from V and 0 bases from J, the gap between germline ends came to 8 bases. This CDR3 has 14 residues. From germline, CDR1 is LGHNA and CDR2 YSLEER. The CDR3 loop is CASSQYSANYGYTF. CDR3 bases: TGCGCCAGCAGCCAGTACAGTGCTAACTATGGCTACACCTTC.

The rearrangement joins TRBV7-9 to TRBJ1-2; no firm D call. The CDR3 length is 12 residues. V lost 6 bases to trimming and J lost 7 bases, with 12 bases between them. Germline values: CDR1 SEHNR, CDR2 FQNEAQ (reference sequence). The CDR3 DNA sequence: TGTGCCAGCAGTTTTTATAACGGTGGCTACACCTTC. The encoded protein is CASSFYNGGYTF.

V is TRBV4-3 and J is TRBJ1-2; 9 nucleotides align to TRBD1. Germline V gene sequence: CDR1 LGHNA, CDR2 YSLEER. This CDR3 is built from 15 residues. V lost 0 bases to trimming and J lost 5 bases; unmatched junction nucleotides: 4. The CDR3: CASSQEGTGYYGYTF. The CDR3 nucleotides read TGCGCCAGCAGCCAAGAGGGGACAGGGTATTATGGCTACACCTTC.

This chain joins TRBV19 and TRBJ2-5; D is uncertain. V was clipped by 2 bases and J by 5 bases, with 6 bases between them. The CDR3 consists of 12 residues. Germline V gene data show CDR1 as LNHDA and CDR2 as SQIVND (reference sequence). CDR3 DNA: TGTGCCAGTAGTATAACGAGGGAGACCCAGTACTTC. It translates to CASSITRETQYF.

This clone was seen just once. The CDR3 region is CASSPPTLIGGVNEQFF. Here the CDR3 DNA reads TGCGCCAGCAGCCCCCCCACCTTAATAGGGGGAGTGAATGAGCAGTTCTTC. The chain joins TRBV5-1 to TRBJ2-1; possible D gene TRBD1, 6 bases. V shed 4 bases and J shed 7 bases, with 24 bases lying between them. Looked up from germline, CDR1 is SGHRS and CDR2 is YFSETQ. This CDR3 region has 17 residues.

This chain's CDR3 is CASSAGGIGYGYTF. The CDR3 DNA sequence: TGTGCCAGCTCGGCAGGGGGGATTGGGTATGGCTACACCTTC. The chain uses TRBV18 and TRBJ1-2, with TRBD1 matching 7 bases. V lost 6 bases and J lost 5; bases outside the gene matches: 9. The length of the CDR3 is 14 residues. The germline V gene encodes CDR1 KGHSH and CDR2 LQKENI.

CDR3 nucleotides: TGTGCCAGCAGCCGGACCACCGGGGAGCTGTTTTTT. Residues: CASSRTTGELFF. This sequence joins TRBV5-8 and TRBJ2-2; no clear D. This CDR3 has 12 residues. Per the germline V gene, CDR1 is SGHTS and CDR2 is YDEGEE. V dropped 4 bases and J dropped 4 bases, with 5 bases sitting between them.

This rearrangement joins TRBV7-2 to TRBJ2-3, with 11 bases identical to TRBD2. J lost 3 bases, V lost 8 bases, and 1 base had no gene match. Germline V gene data show CDR1 as SGHTA and CDR2 as FQGNSA. The CDR3 spans 13 residues. The CDR3: CASRTSGTDTQYF. The CDR3 coding sequence is TGTGCCAGCCGGACTAGCGGGACAGATACGCAGTATTTT.

This rearrangement joins TRBV5-5 to TRBJ2-2; 9 positions match TRBD2. The trim removed 4 bases at V and 7 bases at J, leaving 14 bases unmatched. CDR3 length: 17 residues. Germline V lookup: CDR1 SGHKS, CDR2 YYEKEE (reference sequence). In nucleotides, the CDR3 is TGTGCCAGCAGCCGCACTCAAGTAGCGGGAGAATACGGGGAGCTGTTTTTT. Encoded protein: CASSRTQVAGEYGELFF.

The chain has TRBV19 and TRBJ2-7, with D perhaps matching TRBD2 (6 bases). Trimming took 3 bases from V and 2 from J, leaving 17 bases between them. This CDR3 contains 16 residues. Germline lookup yields CDR1 LNHDA and CDR2 SQIVND (reference sequence). CDR3 nucleotide sequence: TGTGCCAGTAGTATTCGGGCCTCCGGGGGTACCTACGAGCAGTACTTC. This codes for CASSIRASGGTYEQYF.

The chain couples TRBV7-2 to TRBJ2-7, with 12 positions matching TRBD2. The CDR3 spans 15 residues. After removal of 5 bases from V and 2 bases from J, the junction contained 4 bases not matched to a gene. In germline, CDR1 is SGHTA, CDR2 FQGNSA. This CDR3 reads CASSPLAGGPYEQYF. The CDR3 nucleotides read TGTGCCAGCAGCCCCCTAGCGGGGGGGCCCTACGAGCAGTACTTC.

The chain links TRBV5-1 to TRBJ1-1; D is unresolved. The V and J ends lost 2 bases and 1 base respectively, with 9 bases between them. The CDR3 spans 14 residues. Germline CDR1 and CDR2: SGHRS and YFSETQ. CDR3 sequence: CASSLQSSNTEAFF. CDR3 nucleotides: TGCGCCAGCAGCTTACAGAGCTCGAACACTGAAGCTTTCTTT.

The J gene is TRBJ1-5, the V gene TRBV19, with D hard to call. The CDR3 spans 13 residues. Deletions cut 5 bases from V and 3 bases from J, with 8 bases between. From germline, CDR1 is LNHDA and CDR2 SQIVND (reference sequence). CDR3 bases: TGTGCCAGTAGTCAGGTACACAATCAGCCCCAGCATTTT. Encoded protein: CASSQVHNQPQHF. Filled out from reference TRBV19 and TRBJ1-5, the complete variable domain reads DGGITQSPKYLFRKEGQNVTLSCEQNLNHDAMYWYRQDPGQGLRLIYYSQIVNDFQKGDIAEGYSVSREKKESFPLTVTSAQKNPTAFYLCASSQVHNQPQHFGDGTRLSIL.

The chain combines TRBV7-6 with TRBJ1-1, with a weak D call TRBD1 (5 bases). V shed 2 bases and J shed 4 bases, with 14 bases lying between them. The CDR3 consists of 15 residues. The germline gives CDR1 SGHVS, CDR2 FNYEAQ. The CDR3 protein is CASSLPAEGFTEAFF. DNA of the CDR3: TGTGCCAGCAGCTTACCTGCGGAGGGGTTCACTGAAGCTTTCTTT.